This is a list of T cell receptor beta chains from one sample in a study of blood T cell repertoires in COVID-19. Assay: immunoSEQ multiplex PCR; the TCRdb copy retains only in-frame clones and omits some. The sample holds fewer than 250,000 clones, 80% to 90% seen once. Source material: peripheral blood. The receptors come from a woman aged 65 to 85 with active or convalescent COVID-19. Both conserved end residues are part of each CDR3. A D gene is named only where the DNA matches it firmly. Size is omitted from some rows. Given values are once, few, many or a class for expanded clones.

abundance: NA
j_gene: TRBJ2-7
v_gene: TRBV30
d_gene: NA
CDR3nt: TGTGCCTGGAGTGTCACAGGACCCCCCTACGAGCAGTACTTC
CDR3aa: CAWSVTGPPYEQYF

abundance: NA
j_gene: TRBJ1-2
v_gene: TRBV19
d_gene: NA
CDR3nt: TGTGCCAGTAGTATGTCGTACCGGGGTCCACGTTATGGCTACACCTTC
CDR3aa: CASSMSYRGPRYGYTF

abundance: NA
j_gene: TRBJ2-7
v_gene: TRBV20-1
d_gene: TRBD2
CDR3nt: TGCAGTGCTAGTCCTACTAGCGGGAGCATCTACGAGCAGTACTTC
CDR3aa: CSASPTSGSIYEQYF

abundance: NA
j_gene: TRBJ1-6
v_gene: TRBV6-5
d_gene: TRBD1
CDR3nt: TGTGCCAGCAGTAGACAGGGTAATTCACCCCTCCACTTT
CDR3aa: CASSRQGNSPLHF

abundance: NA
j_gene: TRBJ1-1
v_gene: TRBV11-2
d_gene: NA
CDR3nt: TGTGCCAGCAGCTTGAGGGAGAAGGTTGGAAAAGCTTTCTTT
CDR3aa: CASSLREKVGKAFF

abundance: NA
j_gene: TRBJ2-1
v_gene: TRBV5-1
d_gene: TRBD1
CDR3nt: TGCGCCAGCACCTCCGGGACAGGGGGCGGTGAGCAGTTCTTC
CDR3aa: CASTSGTGGGEQFF

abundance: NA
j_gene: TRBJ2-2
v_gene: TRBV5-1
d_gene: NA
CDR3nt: TGCGCCAGCAGCAAGGGTGAGGGCACCGGGGAGCTGTTTTTT
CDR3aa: CASSKGEGTGELFF

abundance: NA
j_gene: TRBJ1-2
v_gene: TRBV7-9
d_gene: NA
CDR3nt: TGTGCCAGCAGCCCGGACGGGGACTATGGCTACACCTTC
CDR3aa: CASSPDGDYGYTF

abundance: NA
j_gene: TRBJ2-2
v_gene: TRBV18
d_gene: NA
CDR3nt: TGTGCCAGCCCCCCGGCGGGGCTAGTTCCCACCGGGGAGCTGTTTTTT
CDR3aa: CASPPAGLVPTGELFF

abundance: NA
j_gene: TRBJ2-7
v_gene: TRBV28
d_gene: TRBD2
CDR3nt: TGTGCCAGCAGGACCGGGACTAGCGGGGCCAACGGGCAGTACTTC
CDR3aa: CASRTGTSGANGQYF

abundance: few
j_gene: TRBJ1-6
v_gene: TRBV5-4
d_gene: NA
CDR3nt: TGTGCCAGCAGCTCCCACAGGGAACCGGTTGTACCCCTCCACTTT
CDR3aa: CASSSHREPVVPLHF

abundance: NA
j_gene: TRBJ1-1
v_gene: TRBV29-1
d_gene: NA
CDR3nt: TGCAGCGTTGAAGGAGGTGTGAACACTGAAGCTTTCTTT
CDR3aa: CSVEGGVNTEAFF

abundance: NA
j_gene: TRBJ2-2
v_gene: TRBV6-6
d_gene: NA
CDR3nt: TGTGCCAGCAGTTACTCTGGTCAGGGCGCCGGGGAGCTGTTTTTT
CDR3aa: CASSYSGQGAGELFF

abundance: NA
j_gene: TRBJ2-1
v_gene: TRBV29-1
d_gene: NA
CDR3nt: TGCAGCGTCATACAGGGCTCAGCCTACAATGAGCAGTTCTTC
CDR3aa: CSVIQGSAYNEQFF

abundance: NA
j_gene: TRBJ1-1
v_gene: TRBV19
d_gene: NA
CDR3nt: TGTGCCAGTAGTCCTGCCCCAGACAGGTACACTGAAGCTTTCTTT
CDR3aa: CASSPAPDRYTEAFF

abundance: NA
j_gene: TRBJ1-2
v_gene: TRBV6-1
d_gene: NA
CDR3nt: TGTGCCAGCAGTGAAGCCCCTGGCGGGAATTATGGCTACACCTTC
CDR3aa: CASSEAPGGNYGYTF

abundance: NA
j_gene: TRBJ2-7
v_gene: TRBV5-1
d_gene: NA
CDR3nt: TGCGCCAGCAGCTTGGCCGGAGCTAGCGCCCGCTCCTACGAGCAGTACTTC
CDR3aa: CASSLAGASARSYEQYF

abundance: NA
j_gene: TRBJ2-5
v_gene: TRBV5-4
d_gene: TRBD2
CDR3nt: TGTGCCAGCAGCATGGGGGGCGGGAGGGCCAGGGAGACCCAGTACTTC
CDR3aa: CASSMGGGRARETQYF

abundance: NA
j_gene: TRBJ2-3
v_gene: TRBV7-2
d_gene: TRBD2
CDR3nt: TGTGCCAGCAGCTTCGTTCCGGGACTAGCGGGAAGAGCAGATACGCAGTATTTT
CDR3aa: CASSFVPGLAGRADTQYF

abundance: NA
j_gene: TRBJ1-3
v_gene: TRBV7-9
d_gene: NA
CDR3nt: TGTGCCAGCAGCCCTAACCCCCCGGGGGTTGGAAACACCATATATTTT
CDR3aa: CASSPNPPGVGNTIYF

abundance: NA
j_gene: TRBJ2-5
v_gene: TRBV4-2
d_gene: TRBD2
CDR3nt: TGTGCCAGCAGAAAAGAGGCTAGCGGAGAGGGGACGGAGACCCAGTACTTC
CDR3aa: CASRKEASGEGTETQYF

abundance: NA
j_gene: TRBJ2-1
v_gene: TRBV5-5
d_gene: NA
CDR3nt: TGTGCCAGCAGTGGCCGTGAGCAGTTCTTC
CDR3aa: CASSGREQFF

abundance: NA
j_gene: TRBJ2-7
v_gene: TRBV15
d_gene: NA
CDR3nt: TGTGCCACCAGCGCCCGGGGGTTAAGGTCTGGCGAGCAGTACTTC
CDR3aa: CATSARGLRSGEQYF

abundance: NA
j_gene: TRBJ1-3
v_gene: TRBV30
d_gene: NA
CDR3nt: TGTGCCTGGAGTGTGGCAGCTGGAAACACCATATATTTT
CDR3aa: CAWSVAAGNTIYF

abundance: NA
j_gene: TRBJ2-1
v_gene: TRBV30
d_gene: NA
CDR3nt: TGTGCCTGGAGTGTGAGTAGGGGCAGGGGTGAGCAGTTCTTC
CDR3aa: CAWSVSRGRGEQFF

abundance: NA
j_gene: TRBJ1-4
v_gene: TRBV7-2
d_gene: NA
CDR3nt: TGTGCCAGCAGCTTGGGCCACCTCGCGACTAATGAAAAACTGTTTTTT
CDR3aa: CASSLGHLATNEKLFF

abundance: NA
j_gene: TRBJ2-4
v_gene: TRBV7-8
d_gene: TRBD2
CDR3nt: TGTGCCAGCAGCTCCGGGACTAGCGGGACAAAAAACATTCAGTACTTC
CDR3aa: CASSSGTSGTKNIQYF

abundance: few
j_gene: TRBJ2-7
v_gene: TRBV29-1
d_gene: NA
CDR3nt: TGCAGCGTTGTAAGGGACACCTACGAGCAGTACTTC
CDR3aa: CSVVRDTYEQYF

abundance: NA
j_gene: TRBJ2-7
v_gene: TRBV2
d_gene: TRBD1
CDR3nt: TGTGCCAGCAGATGGGACAGGGGATCCTACGAGCAGTACTTC
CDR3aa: CASRWDRGSYEQYF

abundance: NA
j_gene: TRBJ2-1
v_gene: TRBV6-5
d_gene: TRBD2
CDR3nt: TGTGCCAGCAGTTCGTTAACTAGCGGAGGATACAATGAGCAGTTCTTC
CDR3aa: CASSSLTSGGYNEQFF

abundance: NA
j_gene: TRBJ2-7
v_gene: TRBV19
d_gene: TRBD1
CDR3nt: TGTGCCAGTAGTATAGTGGACAGGGGCTACGAGCAGTACTTC
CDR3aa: CASSIVDRGYEQYF

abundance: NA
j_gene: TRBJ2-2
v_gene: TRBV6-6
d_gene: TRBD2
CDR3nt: TGTGCCAGCACCCGGGACTATCGGGAGCTGTTTTTT
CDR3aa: CASTRDYRELFF

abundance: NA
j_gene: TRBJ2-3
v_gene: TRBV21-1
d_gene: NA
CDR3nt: TGTGCCAGCAGCAATGAGACTAGCGAAGCGGATACGCAGTATTTT
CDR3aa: CASSNETSEADTQYF

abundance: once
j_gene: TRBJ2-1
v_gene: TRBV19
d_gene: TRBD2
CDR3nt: TGTGCCAGTAGTATTGGGCTAGCGGGAGGGACAGTTTGGAATGAGCAGTTCTTC
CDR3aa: CASSIGLAGGTVWNEQFF

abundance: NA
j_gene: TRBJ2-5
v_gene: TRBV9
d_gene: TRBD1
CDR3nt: TGTGCCAGCAGCCCTTTTGGACAGGGTATAGGAGAGACCCAGTACTTC
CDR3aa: CASSPFGQGIGETQYF

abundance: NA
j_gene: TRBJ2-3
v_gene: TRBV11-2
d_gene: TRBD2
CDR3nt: TGTGCCAGCAGCTTAGACCGCTGGCTAGCGGGAGTATCCACAGATACGCAGTATTTT
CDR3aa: CASSLDRWLAGVSTDTQYF